What follows describes a single T cell receptor (beta chain). Its matching antigen is unknown. The junction does not match germline at one end; this may be a read error. This entry comes from a study of cytomegalovirus exposure and HLA in healthy donors. Study-level findings and limits: Reports described diagnosis of cytomegalovirus status by the classifier as highly specific and sensitive. Association with HLA alleles at 0.05 false discovery rate was found for 15,000 to 20,000 TCR beta sequences in a later analysis.

PCR involved 60 Vbeta and 13 Jbeta primers. The table came from immunoSEQ multiplex PCR; TCRdb's copy has only in-frame clones and leaves some out. Its table records around 63,000 clones. The germline CDR1 and CDR2 sequences are SGDLS and YYNGEE. There are 12 residues in the CDR3. This chain uses TRBV9 with TRBJ1-2; TRBD1 matches at 7 bases. The TCR sequence derives from a woman in her 30s in good health and CMV-seronegative. Input material: PBMCs. The CDR3 reads CASSNERTGEAF. The CDR3 bases are TGTGCCAGCAGCAACGAAAGGACAGGCGAGGCCTTC.